The entry below describes one TCR beta chain. Its antigen is not known. Libraries were prepared by immunoSEQ multiplex PCR; TCRdb keeps only in-frame clonotypes and omits some of them. This table holds some 150,000 clones, under 95% found once. These data originate in a study of T cell responses to AZD1222 COVID-19 vaccine. Across the whole study: Pooling was applied to second doses at about 4 or about 12 weeks.

CDR1 and CDR2 from the germline V gene are LGHNA and YSLEER. Trimming took 0 bases from V and 7 from J, leaving 9 bases between them. The CDR3 length is 13 residues. Findings and caveats of the study: Just 5 or 6 AZD1222 recipients tested seropositive at baseline. A mostly white British donor set with more females was recruited, and clonal diversity was possibly underestimated. Epitopes outside B.1.351 and B.1.1.7 mutated regions reportedly drew nearly half of spike TCRs.

The chain recombines TRBV4-3 with TRBJ2-5; D possibly matches TRBD1 or TRBD2 (6 bases each). This specimen was peripheral blood, taken on day 0 of AZD1222 vaccination. This sequence originates from an adult in good health. The CDR3 DNA sequence: TGCGCCAGCAGCCAAGAACCGGGGGCGACCCAGTACTTC. As protein: CASSQEPGATQYF.